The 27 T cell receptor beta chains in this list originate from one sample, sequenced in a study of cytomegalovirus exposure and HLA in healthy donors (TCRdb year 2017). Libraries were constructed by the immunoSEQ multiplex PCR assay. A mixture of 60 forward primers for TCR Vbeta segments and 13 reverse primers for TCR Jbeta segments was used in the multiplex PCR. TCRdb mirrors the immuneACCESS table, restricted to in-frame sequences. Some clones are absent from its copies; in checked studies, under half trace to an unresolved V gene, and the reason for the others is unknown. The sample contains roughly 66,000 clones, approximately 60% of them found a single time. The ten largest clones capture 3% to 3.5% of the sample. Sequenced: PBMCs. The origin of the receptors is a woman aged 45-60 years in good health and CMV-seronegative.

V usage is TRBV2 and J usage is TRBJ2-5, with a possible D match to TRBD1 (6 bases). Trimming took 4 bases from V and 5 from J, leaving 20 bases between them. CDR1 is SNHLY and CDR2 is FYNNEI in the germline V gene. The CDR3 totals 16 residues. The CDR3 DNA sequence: TGTGCCAGCAGTGGCCACGTGAGAGGGGGTCGGGAGACCCAGTACTTC. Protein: CASSGHVRGGRETQYF. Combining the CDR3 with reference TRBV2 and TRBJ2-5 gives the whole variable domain EPEVTQTPSHQVTQMGQEVILRCVPISNHLYFYWYRQILGQKVEFLVSFYNNEISEKSEIFDDQFSVERPDGSNFTLKIRSTKLEDSAMYFCASSGHVRGGRETQYFGPGTRLLVL.

Here the CDR3 DNA reads TGTGCCAGTAGTATATACACATGGGACAGAAGTGCTAACTATGGCTACACCTTC. It is translated as CASSIYTWDRSANYGYTF. The V and J genes are TRBV19 and TRBJ1-2; TRBD1 matches 7 bases. CDR1 is LNHDA, CDR2 SQIVND, per germline (reference sequence). The CDR3 loop spans 18 amino acids. Trimming cost V 2 bases and J 0 bases; bases outside gene matches: 12.

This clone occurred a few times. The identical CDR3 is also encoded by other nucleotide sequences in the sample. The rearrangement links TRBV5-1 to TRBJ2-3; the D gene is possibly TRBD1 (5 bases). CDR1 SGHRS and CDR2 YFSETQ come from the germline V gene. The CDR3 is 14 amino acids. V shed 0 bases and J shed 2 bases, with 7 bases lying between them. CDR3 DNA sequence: TGCGCCAGCAGCTTGGGACAGTCCACAGATACGCAGTATTTT. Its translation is CASSLGQSTDTQYF. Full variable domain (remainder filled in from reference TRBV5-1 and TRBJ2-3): KAGVTQTPRYLIKTRGQQVTLSCSPISGHRSVSWYQQTPGQGLQFLFEYFSETQRNKGNFPGRFSGRQFSNSRSEMNVSTLELGDSALYLCASSLGQSTDTQYFGPGTRLTVL.

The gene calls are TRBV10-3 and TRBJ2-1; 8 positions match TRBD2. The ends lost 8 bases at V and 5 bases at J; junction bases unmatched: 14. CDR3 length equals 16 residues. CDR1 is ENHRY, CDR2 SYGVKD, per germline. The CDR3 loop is CAIGKTAGEGNNEQFF. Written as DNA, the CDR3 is TGTGCCATCGGAAAGACAGCGGGAGAGGGGAACAATGAGCAGTTCTTC.

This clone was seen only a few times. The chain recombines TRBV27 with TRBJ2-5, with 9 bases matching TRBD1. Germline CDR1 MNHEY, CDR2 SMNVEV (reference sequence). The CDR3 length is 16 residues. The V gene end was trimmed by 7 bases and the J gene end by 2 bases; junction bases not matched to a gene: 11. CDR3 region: CASKLRTDRGQETQYF. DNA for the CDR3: TGTGCCAGCAAGCTCCGAACGGACAGGGGACAAGAGACCCAGTACTTC.

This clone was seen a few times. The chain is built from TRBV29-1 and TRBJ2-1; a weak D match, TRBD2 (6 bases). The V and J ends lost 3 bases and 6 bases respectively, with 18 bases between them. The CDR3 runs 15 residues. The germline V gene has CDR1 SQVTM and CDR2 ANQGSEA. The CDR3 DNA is TGCAGCGTTGAGGAGGGTAGCGAGACATCCAATGAGCAGTTCTTC. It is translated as CSVEEGSETSNEQFF.

The DNA for the CDR3 is TGTGCCAGCAGCGTTAGCGGGAACTCCTACGAGCAGTACTTC. Translated, it gives CASSVSGNSYEQYF. V gene TRBV9 combines with J gene TRBJ2-7; TRBD2 agrees at 8 bases. CDR1 and CDR2 (germline): SGDLS, YYNGEE. CDR3 length equals 14 residues. The J segment lost 0 bases and the V segment lost 2 bases, leaving 1 base of the junction unmatched. Looking up the rest from reference TRBV9 and TRBJ2-7 gives the full variable domain: DSGVTQTPKHLITATGQRVTLRCSPRSGDLSVYWYQQSLDQGLQFLIQYYNGEERAKGNILERFSAQQFPDLHSELNLSSLELGDSALYFCASSVSGNSYEQYFGPGTRLTVT.

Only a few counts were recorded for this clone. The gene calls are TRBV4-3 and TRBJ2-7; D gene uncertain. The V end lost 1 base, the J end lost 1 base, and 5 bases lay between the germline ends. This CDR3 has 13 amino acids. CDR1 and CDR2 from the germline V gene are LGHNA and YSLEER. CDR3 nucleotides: TGCGCCAGCAGCCAAGCGGAGTCCTACGAGCAGTACTTC. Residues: CASSQAESYEQYF.

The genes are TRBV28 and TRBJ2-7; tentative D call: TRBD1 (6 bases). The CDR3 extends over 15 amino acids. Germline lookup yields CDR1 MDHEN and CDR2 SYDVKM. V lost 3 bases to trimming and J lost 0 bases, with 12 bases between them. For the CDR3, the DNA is TGTGCCAGCAGTTTTTGGGACAAACCCTCCTACGAGCAGTACTTC. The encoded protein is CASSFWDKPSYEQYF. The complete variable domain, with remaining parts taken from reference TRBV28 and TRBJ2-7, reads DVKVTQSSRYLVKRTGEKVFLECVQDMDHENMFWYRQDPGLGLRLIYFSYDVKMKEKGDIPEGYSVSREKKERFSLILESASTNQTSMYLCASSFWDKPSYEQYFGPGTRLTVT.

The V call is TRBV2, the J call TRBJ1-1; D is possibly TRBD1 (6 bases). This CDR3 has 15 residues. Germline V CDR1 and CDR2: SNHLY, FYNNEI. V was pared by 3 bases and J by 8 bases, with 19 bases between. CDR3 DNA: TGTGCCAGCAGTGACCCGCTGCGGGGGGCGCGGGAAGCTTTCTTT. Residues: CASSDPLRGAREAFF. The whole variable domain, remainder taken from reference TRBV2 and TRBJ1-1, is EPEVTQTPSHQVTQMGQEVILRCVPISNHLYFYWYRQILGQKVEFLVSFYNNEISEKSEIFDDQFSVERPDGSNFTLKIRSTKLEDSAMYFCASSDPLRGAREAFFGQGTRLTVV.

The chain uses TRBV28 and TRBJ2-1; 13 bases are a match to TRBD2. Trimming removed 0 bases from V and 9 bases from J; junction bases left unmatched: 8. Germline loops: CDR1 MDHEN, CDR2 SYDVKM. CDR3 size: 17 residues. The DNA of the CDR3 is TGTGCCAGCAGTTTATGGGTACTAGCGGGAGGGCCCGGTGAGCAGTTCTTC. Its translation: CASSLWVLAGGPGEQFF.

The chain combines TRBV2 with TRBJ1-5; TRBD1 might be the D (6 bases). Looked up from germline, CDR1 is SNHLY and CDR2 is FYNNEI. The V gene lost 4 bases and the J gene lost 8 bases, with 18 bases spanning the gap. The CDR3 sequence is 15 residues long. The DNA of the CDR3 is TGTGCCAGCAGTGCACAGGGAGATCGATCGGAGCCCCAGCATTTT. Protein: CASSAQGDRSEPQHF. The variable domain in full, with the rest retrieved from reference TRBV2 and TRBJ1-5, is EPEVTQTPSHQVTQMGQEVILRCVPISNHLYFYWYRQILGQKVEFLVSFYNNEISEKSEIFDDQFSVERPDGSNFTLKIRSTKLEDSAMYFCASSAQGDRSEPQHFGDGTRLSIL.

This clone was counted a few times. CDR3 in amino acids: CASSQDLGANVLTF. CDR3 nucleotide sequence: TGCGCCAGCAGCCAAGATCTTGGGGCCAACGTCCTGACTTTC. The chain has TRBV4-3 and TRBJ2-6; D uncertain. The CDR3 length is 14 residues. V lost 0 bases and J 3 bases, leaving 3 bases between the germline ends. Germline lookup yields CDR1 LGHNA and CDR2 YSLEER.

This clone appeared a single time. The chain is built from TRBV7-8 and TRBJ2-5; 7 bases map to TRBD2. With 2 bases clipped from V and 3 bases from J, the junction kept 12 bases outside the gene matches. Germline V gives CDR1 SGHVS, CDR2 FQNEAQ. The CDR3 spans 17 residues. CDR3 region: CASSLTSGTGREETQYF. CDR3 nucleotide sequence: TGTGCCAGCAGCTTAACCAGCGGGACTGGTAGGGAAGAGACCCAGTACTTC.

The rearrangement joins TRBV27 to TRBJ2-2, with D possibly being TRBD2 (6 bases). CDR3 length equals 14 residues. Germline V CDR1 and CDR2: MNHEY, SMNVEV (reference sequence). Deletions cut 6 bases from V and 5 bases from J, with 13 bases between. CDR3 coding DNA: TGTGCCAGCAGAAACGGGAGAAATACCGGGGAGCTGTTTTTT. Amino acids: CASRNGRNTGELFF.

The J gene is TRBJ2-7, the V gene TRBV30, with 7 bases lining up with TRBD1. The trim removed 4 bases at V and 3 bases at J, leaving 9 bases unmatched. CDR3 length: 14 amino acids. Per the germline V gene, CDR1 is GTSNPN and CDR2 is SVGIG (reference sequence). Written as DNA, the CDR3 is TGTGCCTGGAAGAAAGGGGACAGACGCTACGAGCAGTACTTC. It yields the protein CAWKKGDRRYEQYF.

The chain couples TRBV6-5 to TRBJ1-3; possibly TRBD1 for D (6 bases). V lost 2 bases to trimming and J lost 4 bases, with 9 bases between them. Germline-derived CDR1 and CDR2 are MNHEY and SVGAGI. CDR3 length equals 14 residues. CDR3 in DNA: TGTGCCAGCAGTTACCGGACAGAAGGAAACACCATATATTTT. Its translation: CASSYRTEGNTIYF.

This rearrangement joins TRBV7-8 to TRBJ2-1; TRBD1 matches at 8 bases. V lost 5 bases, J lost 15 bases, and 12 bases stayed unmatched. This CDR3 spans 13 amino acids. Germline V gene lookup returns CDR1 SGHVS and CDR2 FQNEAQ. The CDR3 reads CASSPRTGFVSFF. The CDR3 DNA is TGTGCCAGCAGCCCCAGGACAGGGTTCGTGTCGTTCTTC.

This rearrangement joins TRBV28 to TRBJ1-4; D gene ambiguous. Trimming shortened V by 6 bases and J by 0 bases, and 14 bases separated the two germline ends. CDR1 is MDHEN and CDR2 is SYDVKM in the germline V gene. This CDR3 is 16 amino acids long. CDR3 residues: CASSPARGATNEKLFF. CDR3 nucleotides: TGTGCCAGCAGCCCGGCGCGGGGAGCAACTAATGAAAAACTGTTTTTT. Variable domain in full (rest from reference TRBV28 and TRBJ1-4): DVKVTQSSRYLVKRTGEKVFLECVQDMDHENMFWYRQDPGLGLRLIYFSYDVKMKEKGDIPEGYSVSREKKERFSLILESASTNQTSMYLCASSPARGATNEKLFFGSGTQLSVL.

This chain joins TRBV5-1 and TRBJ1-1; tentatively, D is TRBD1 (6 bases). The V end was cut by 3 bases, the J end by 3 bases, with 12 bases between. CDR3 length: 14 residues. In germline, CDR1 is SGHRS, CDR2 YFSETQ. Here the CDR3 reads CASSSRGSDTEAFF. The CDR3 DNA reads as TGCGCCAGCAGCTCCAGGGGATCCGACACTGAAGCTTTCTTT.

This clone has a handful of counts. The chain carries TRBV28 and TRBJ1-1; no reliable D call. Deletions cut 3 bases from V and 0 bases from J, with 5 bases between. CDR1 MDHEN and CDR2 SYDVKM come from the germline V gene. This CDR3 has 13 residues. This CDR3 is CASSFRLNTEAFF. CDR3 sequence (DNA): TGTGCCAGCAGTTTCAGGTTGAACACTGAAGCTTTCTTT. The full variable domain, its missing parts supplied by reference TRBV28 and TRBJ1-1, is DVKVTQSSRYLVKRTGEKVFLECVQDMDHENMFWYRQDPGLGLRLIYFSYDVKMKEKGDIPEGYSVSREKKERFSLILESASTNQTSMYLCASSFRLNTEAFFGQGTRLTVV.

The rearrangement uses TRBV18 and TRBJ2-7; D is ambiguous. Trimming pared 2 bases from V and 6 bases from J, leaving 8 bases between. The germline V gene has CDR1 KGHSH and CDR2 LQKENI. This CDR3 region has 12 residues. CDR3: CASSPGRSEQYF. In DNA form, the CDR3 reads TGTGCCAGCTCACCAGGGCGAAGCGAGCAGTACTTC.

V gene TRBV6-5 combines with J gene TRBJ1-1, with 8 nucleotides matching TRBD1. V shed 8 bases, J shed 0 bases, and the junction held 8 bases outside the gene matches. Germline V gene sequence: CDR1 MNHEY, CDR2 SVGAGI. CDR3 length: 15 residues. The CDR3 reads CASLNNRGLNTEAFF. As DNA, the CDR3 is TGTGCCAGCCTAAATAACAGGGGGTTGAACACTGAAGCTTTCTTT.

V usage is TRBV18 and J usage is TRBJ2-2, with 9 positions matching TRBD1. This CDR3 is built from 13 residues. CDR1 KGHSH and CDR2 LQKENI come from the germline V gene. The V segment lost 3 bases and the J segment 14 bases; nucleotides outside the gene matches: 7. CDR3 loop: CASSPGSGQGLFF. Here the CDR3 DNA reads TGTGCCAGCTCACCTGGGTCGGGACAGGGCCTGTTTTTT.

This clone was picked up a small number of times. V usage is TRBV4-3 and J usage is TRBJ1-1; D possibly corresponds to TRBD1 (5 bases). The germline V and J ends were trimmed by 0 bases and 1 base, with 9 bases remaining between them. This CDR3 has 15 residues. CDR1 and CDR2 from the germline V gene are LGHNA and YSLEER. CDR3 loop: CASSQDGAGNTEAFF. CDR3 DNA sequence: TGCGCCAGCAGCCAAGATGGGGCAGGGAACACTGAAGCTTTCTTT.

The CDR3 DNA sequence: TGTGCCAGCAGCTTCTGGACTAGCGGGAGTCCAGATACGCAGTATTTT. Encoded protein: CASSFWTSGSPDTQYF. V and J are TRBV5-4 and TRBJ2-3; 13 nucleotides match TRBD2. This CDR3 has 16 amino acids. Germline-derived CDR1 and CDR2 are SGHNT and YYREEE (reference sequence). Unmatched junction bases numbered 4, after V lost 2 bases and J lost 4 bases.

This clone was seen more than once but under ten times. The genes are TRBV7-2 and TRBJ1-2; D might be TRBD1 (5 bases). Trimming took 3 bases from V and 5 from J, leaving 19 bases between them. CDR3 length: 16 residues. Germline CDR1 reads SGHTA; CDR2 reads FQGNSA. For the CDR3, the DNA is TGTGCCAGCAGCTTCCCTGGAGGGCGGGGGGAGTATGGCTACACCTTC. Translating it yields CASSFPGGRGEYGYTF. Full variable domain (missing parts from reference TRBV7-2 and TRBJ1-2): GAGVSQSPSNKVTEKGKDVELRCDPISGHTALYWYRQSLGQGLEFLIYFQGNSAPDKSGLPSDRFSAERTGGSVSTLTIQRTQQEDSAVYLCASSFPGGRGEYGYTFGSGTRLTVV.